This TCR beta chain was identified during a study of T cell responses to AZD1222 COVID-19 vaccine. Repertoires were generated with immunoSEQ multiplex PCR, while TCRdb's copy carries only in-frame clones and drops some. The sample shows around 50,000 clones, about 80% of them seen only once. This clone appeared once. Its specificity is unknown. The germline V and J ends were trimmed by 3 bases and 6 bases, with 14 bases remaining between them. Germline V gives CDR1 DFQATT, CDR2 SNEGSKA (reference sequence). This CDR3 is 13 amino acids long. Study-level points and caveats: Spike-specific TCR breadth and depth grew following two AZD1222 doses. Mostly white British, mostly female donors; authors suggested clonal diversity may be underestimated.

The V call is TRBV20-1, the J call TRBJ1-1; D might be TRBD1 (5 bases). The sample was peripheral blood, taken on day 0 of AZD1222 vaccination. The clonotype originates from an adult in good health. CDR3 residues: CSASAGRLAEAFF. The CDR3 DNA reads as TGCAGTGCTAGTGCAGGGAGGTTGGCTGAAGCTTTCTTT.